This entry lists 14 T cell receptor beta chains sequenced from one sample in a study of T cells in Graves' hyperthyroidism and ophthalmopathy. What was amplified from RNA transcripts were TCR beta CDR3 regions. First-round RT-PCR with HTBI primers amplified the TCR CDR3 region. TCRdb fed the multiplex PCR reads into MiXCR, producing one record per CDR3 protein. The repertoire holds some 560,000 distinct CDR3 sequences, 13% to 15% seen once, with roughly 14% in the top ten. Material for sequencing was blood. These receptors were taken from a middle-aged woman with Graves' hyperthyroidism.

This clonotype was observed many times. The chain is built from TRBV12-3 or TRBV12-4 and TRBJ2-5; a weak D match, TRBD2 (5 bases). The V gene lost 6 bases and the J gene lost 5 bases, with 22 bases spanning the gap. The CDR3 is made up of 16 amino acids. The CDR3 nucleotides are TGTGCCAGCAGCAAAATCTCGGGGTCTCTGGGGGAGACCCAGTACTTC. Translation gives CASSKISGSLGETQYF.

Note on this clonotype: One junction end disagrees with the germline gene, perhaps due to a read error. The genes are TRBV9 and TRBJ2-2; TRBD2 is a possible D gene (5 bases). The germline V gene has CDR1 SGDLS and CDR2 YYNGEE. The CDR3 contains 15 residues. This chain's CDR3 is CASSVRNVNTGELLF. DNA of the CDR3: TGTGCCAGCAGCGTAAGGAACGTGAACACCGGGGAGCTGCTTTTT.

The chain recombines TRBV12-3 or TRBV12-4 with TRBJ1-2; the match to TRBD1 covers 9 bases. CDR3 length equals 12 residues. V shed 5 bases and J 13 bases; nucleotides not matched to a gene: 8. CDR3 region: CASSTGTGYCTF. The CDR3 DNA is TGTGCCAGCAGTACCGGGACAGGGTATTGCACCTTC.

This clonotype was detected ten times or more. V gene TRBV9 combines with J gene TRBJ2-1; a weak D match, TRBD2 (6 bases). In germline, CDR1 is SGDLS, CDR2 YYNGEE. V lost 5 bases and J lost 6, with 18 bases in between. The CDR3 is 15 residues long. The CDR3 region has the DNA TGTGCCAGCAGGCGCGGGACCTCCGTTTTCAATGAGCAGTTCTTC. It codes for CASRRGTSVFNEQFF.

Ten or more counts support this clonotype. This chain joins TRBV12-3 or TRBV12-4 and TRBJ2-2; D is perhaps TRBD2 (6 bases). The CDR3 has 15 amino acids. V was shortened by 5 bases and J by 4 bases, with 14 bases between the two germline ends. The CDR3 spells CASSPTSPRTGELFF. The CDR3 region has the DNA TGTGCCAGCAGTCCAACTAGCCCACGCACCGGGGAGCTGTTTTTT.

This clonotype was counted at least ten times. The gene calls are TRBV11-2 and TRBJ2-5, with D possibly being TRBD1 or TRBD2 (5 bases each). This CDR3 has 14 amino acids. Trimming removed 1 base from V and 4 bases from J, with 10 bases in between. Germline CDR1 and CDR2: SGHAT and FQNNGV. The CDR3 region is CASSLVTEGETQYF. DNA of the CDR3: TGTGCCAGCAGCTTAGTGACAGAGGGAGAGACCCAGTACTTC.

In the case of this clonotype: The conserved closing phenylalanine or tryptophan is absent in this CDR3, likely reflecting a read error. The chain couples TRBV18 to TRBJ1-6; the match to TRBD1 covers 9 bases. This CDR3 spans 15 amino acids. V was clipped by 2 bases and J by 10 bases; unmatched bases: 6. Germline-derived CDR1 and CDR2 are KGHSH and LQKENI. CDR3 sequence reads: CASSPNRDRVSPLHL. The CDR3 bases are TGTGCCAGCTCACCAAACCGGGACAGGGTATCACCCCTCCACCTT.

The chain links TRBV10-3 to TRBJ1-5; TRBD1 might be the D (6 bases). Trimming shortened V by 2 bases and J by 1 base, and 9 bases separated the two germline ends. Looked up from germline, CDR1 is ENHRY and CDR2 is SYGVKD. CDR3 length: 15 amino acids. CDR3 sequence: CAISEGGTSNQPQHF. The CDR3 nucleotides read TGTGCCATCAGTGAGGGAGGGACAAGCAATCAGCCCCAGCATTTT.

There are many counts of this clonotype. This chain joins TRBV7-3 and TRBJ2-5; no definite D call. V lost 5 bases to trimming and J lost 3 bases, with 19 bases between them. Per germline, CDR1 SGHTA and CDR2 FQGTGA. This CDR3 contains 16 residues. CDR3 sequence: CASSRWAREEKETQYF. CDR3 coding DNA: TGTGCCAGCAGCCGTTGGGCCCGTGAGGAGAAAGAGACCCAGTACTTC.

This clonotype was detected only a few times. This rearrangement joins TRBV18 to TRBJ1-1; no firm D call. Germline V CDR1 and CDR2: KGHSH, LQKENI. The CDR3 is 15 amino acids. V lost 0 bases and J 5 bases, leaving 13 bases between the germline ends. This chain's CDR3 is CASSPPFPPGTEAFF. CDR3 in DNA: TGTGCCAGCTCACCACCATTTCCACCGGGGACTGAAGCTTTCTTT.

This clonotype was observed at least ten times. This chain uses TRBV6-1 with TRBJ2-7; weak D call: TRBD2 (6 bases). The CDR3 runs to 15 residues. Trimming cost V 6 bases and J 3 bases, with 18 bases left between them. In germline, CDR1 is MNHNS, CDR2 SASEGT. The CDR3, as DNA: TGTGCCAGCAGCCCCGCCGCTAGCGAGAGCTACGAGCAGTACTTC. Translating it yields CASSPAASESYEQYF.

This clonotype appeared many times. The rearrangement uses TRBV30 and TRBJ1-6, with D unclear. With 0 bases removed from V and 7 bases from J, the gap between germline ends came to 16 bases. Germline V gene data show CDR1 as GTSNPN and CDR2 as SVGIG (reference sequence). The CDR3 runs to 16 residues. CDR3 nucleotide sequence: TGTGCCTGGAGTGTACGGCCGGGCTTGAGGAATTCACCCCTCCACTTT. The encoded protein is CAWSVRPGLRNSPLHF.

As to this clonotype: A read error may explain this, as a much larger clone is one base away. The chain is built from TRBV5-5 and TRBJ2-3; TRBD2 matches 10 bases. The CDR3 is made up of 19 amino acids. Germline CDR1 is SGHKS and CDR2 is YYEKEE (reference sequence). V shed 0 bases and J 3 bases; nucleotides not matched to a gene: 13. CDR3 region: CASSLAGLARGPITDTQYF. The CDR3 DNA reads TGTGCCAGCAGCTTGGCGGGACTAGCGAGAGGGCCGATAACAGATACGCAGTATTTT.

In this sample, this clonotype turned up many times. V is TRBV3-1 and J is TRBJ1-6; D call uncertain. The CDR3 is made up of 12 amino acids. Germline values: CDR1 LGHDT, CDR2 YNNKEL (reference sequence). V lost 2 bases, J lost 12 bases, and 8 bases lay in between. Here the CDR3 DNA reads TGTGCCAGCAGCCAAACCAGCGGACCCCTCCACTTT. Its translation is CASSQTSGPLHF.